What follows describes a single TCR beta chain. Prevalent HPV16 infections were excluded; only incident single HPV16 infections included. HPV was found by MY09/MY11 PCR and dot-blot genotyping. These data belong to a study of T cells in women clearing cervical HPV infection. Whole-study context: Cases were women with histologically confirmed HPV16-related CIN3 or worse, including a couple of invasive cancers.

Sequencing used immunoSEQ multiplex PCR; TCRdb keeps in-frame clones, though not all of them. This repertoire comprises around 38,000 clones; its ten largest clones make up about 7.3%. This sequence originates from a woman between 18 and 75 years old with a cervical HPV16 infection that either progressed to CIN3+ or cleared (not recorded which). Sequencing was performed on blood buffy coat.

This CDR3 reads CASSAGQGNEKLFF. The DNA read from the CDR3 is TGTGCCAGCAGTGCGGGACAGGGAAATGAAAAA. The V gene is TRBV6-1, the J gene TRBJ1-4; 9 nucleotides line up with TRBD1. Read coverage stops 3 residues before the CDR3 terminus; the germline J gene supplies the remainder. CDR1 is MNHNS, CDR2 SASEGT, per germline. The CDR3 runs to 14 residues. V gave up 4 bases and J gave up 5 bases; unmatched junction bases: 2.